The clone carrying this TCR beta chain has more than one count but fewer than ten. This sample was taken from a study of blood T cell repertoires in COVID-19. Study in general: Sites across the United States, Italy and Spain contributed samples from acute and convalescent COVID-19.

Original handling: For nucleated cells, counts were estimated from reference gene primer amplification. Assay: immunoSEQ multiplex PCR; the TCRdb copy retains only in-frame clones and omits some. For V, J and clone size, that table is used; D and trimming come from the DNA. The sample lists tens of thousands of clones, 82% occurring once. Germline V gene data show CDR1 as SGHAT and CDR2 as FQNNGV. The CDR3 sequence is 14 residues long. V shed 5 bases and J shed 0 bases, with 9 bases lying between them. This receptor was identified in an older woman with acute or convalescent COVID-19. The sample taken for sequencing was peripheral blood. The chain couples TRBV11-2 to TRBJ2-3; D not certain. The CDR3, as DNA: TGTGCCAGCAGCCCCTTGTTCAGCACAGATACGCAGTATTTT. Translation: CASSPLFSTDTQYF.